One and the same sample provided the 5 T cell receptor beta chains below, sequenced in a study of OX40 agonist ivuxolimab in advanced cancers. Clones were sequenced by immunoSEQ multiplex PCR, and TCRdb holds only the in-frame ones, with some missing. The table records 70,000 to 90,000 clones, 75% to 95% of them present only once. Specimen: CD4+ or CD8+ T cells sorted from blood, collected in a trial of the OX40 agonist ivuxolimab. All receptors derive from an adult with an advanced solid tumor such as melanoma, head and neck, liver or kidney cancer.

The gene calls are TRBV2 and TRBJ2-1; TRBD2 matches at 7 bases. The germline gives CDR1 SNHLY, CDR2 FYNNEI. J was trimmed by 0 bases and V by 2 bases; bases with no gene match: 4. CDR3 size: 16 residues. CDR3 nucleotide sequence: TGTGCCAGCAGTGAAATGGGGGAGGGCTCCTACAATGAGCAGTTCTTC. Translating gives CASSEMGEGSYNEQFF.

The chain has TRBV29-1 and TRBJ2-1; 11 nucleotides align to TRBD1. Germline loops: CDR1 SQVTM, CDR2 ANQGSEA. Unmatched junction bases numbered 12, after V lost 6 bases and J lost 2 bases. The CDR3 runs to 17 residues. The CDR3 is CSVADPGTGGPYNEQFF. The CDR3 nucleotides read TGCAGCGTCGCGGACCCCGGGACAGGGGGACCCTACAATGAGCAGTTCTTC.

The J gene is TRBJ1-1, the V gene TRBV4-2; D unresolved. Germline CDR1 reads LGHNA; CDR2 reads YNFKEQ. The CDR3 has 13 residues. V lost 3 bases and J 2 bases, leaving 7 bases between the germline ends. The CDR3 spells CASSHQTNTEAFF. The DNA of the CDR3 is TGTGCCAGCAGCCACCAGACTAACACTGAAGCTTTCTTT.

The chain links TRBV2 to TRBJ2-1; a weak D match, TRBD2 (6 bases). The V end lost 8 bases, the J end lost 3 bases, and 14 bases lay between the germline ends. The CDR3 has 14 residues. Germline V gene data show CDR1 as SNHLY and CDR2 as FYNNEI. The CDR3 nucleotides are TGTGCCAGCGCCGGGGACTCGGGCTACAATGAGCAGTTCTTC. It yields the protein CASAGDSGYNEQFF.

This clone was seen more than once but under ten times. The V and J genes are TRBV30 and TRBJ1-5; D is unclear. The germline V and J ends were trimmed by 0 bases and 3 bases, with 9 bases remaining between them. This CDR3 has 14 amino acids. Germline values: CDR1 GTSNPN, CDR2 SVGIG (reference sequence). The CDR3 spells CAWSVPPINQPQHF. For the CDR3, the DNA is TGTGCCTGGAGTGTCCCCCCCATCAATCAGCCCCAGCATTTT.